This T cell receptor (beta chain) was identified in a study of shared clonotypes between healthy human individuals (dated by TCRdb to 2020 to 2022). Looking at the study overall: The cohort included three men and a couple of women between 18 and 49 years of age. For each donor, CD4 naive and CD4 memory were each run on three plates, CD8 naive on two plates, and CD8 memory on one plate. To estimate repertoire size and how much clonotypes are shared between individuals, the study performed deep sequencing of blood TCR repertoires from a few healthy adults. To increase sequencing depth and limit assay-specific biases, TCR repertoire library preparation and sequencing were carried out by different laboratories using diverse techniques. Each donor's leukapheresis produced roughly between roughly 0.85 and 9 billion PBMCs.

The CDR3 numbers 15 residues from cysteine through phenylalanine. The entry retains the CDR3 DNA only, 45 bases that are in frame from base 1. TCR CDR3 regions were amplified from genomic DNA by multiplex PCR using the deep immunoSEQ assay. Extracted genomic DNA from each cell subset was spread evenly across all wells of several immunoSEQ 96-well plates, with each plate serving as a replicate. Each replicate PCR for sorted subsets received approximately 220 ng genomic DNA, equal to about 30,000 T cell genomes. Purified libraries were quantified with a Qubit 3.0 fluorometer, sized on a Bioanalyzer 2100, and re-quantified with the KAPA Library Quantification kit. Every immunoSEQ 96-well plate was sequenced on a dedicated single-read 150-cycle Illumina NextSeq 550 flow cell. In the authors' own workflow: Because only junctional sequences without quality scores were contained in the immunoSEQ output, filtering matching that applied to full-length reads could not be performed. To assign V/J genes and CDR3, sequences were annotated against IMGT germline references using PyIR, a Python wrapper for IgBLAST v1.9. Reads were removed for weak V/J assignments (E-value above 1e-6), missing CDR3, stop codons, out-of-frame junctions, or ambiguous translated residues. A V3J clonotype was defined by an identical inferred V gene, J gene, and CDR3 amino acid sequence. The percentage overlap between two repertoires was calculated by dividing the number of shared unique clonotypes by the size of the smaller repertoire. RTK rarefaction, the Chao1 estimator, and Recon v2.1 estimates of unobserved clonotypes were used to assess repertoire richness. For all TCRbeta clonotypes obtained by the gDNA method from a few donors, generation probabilities were computed with OLGA. This immuneACCESS table, as held by TCRdb, lists in-frame sequences with V and J called but not all clones. Of the missing ones, under half trace to an unresolved V gene in checked studies; the others have no known cause. V and J calls and clone size follow that table, whereas D and trimming were derived from the DNA. The sample yields a few million clones; 85% to 95% were counted once. Over 0.12% of the sample is taken by the ten largest.

The paper's findings and limits, for the study overall: Sampling was restricted to blood, and TCR repertoires in tissues likely differ from the TCR repertoires found in blood. About 4.5% of naive CD4, approximately 3.7% of naive CD8, roughly 2.4% of memory CD4, and around 0.42% of memory CD8 clonotypes were shared across several donors. Based on pairwise subsampling, the degree of clonotype sharing among donors was expected to be affected by sequencing depth. Larger estimated clonotype richness was generally found for naive subsets than for memory subsets. Even with the large sequencing depth, rarefaction of the sorted-subset datasets indicated that sequencing was incomplete. Because the study included a small number of donors, the genetic and exposure-history diversity represented was limited. Compared with non-shared clonotypes, the clonotypes found in all four sorted-subset donors had higher generation probabilities.

About this clone itself: Which antigen it targets is not known. It has no much larger one-base neighbor in the sample; base qualities were not kept.

Healthy HIV-negative adults with no recently reported acute infections or vaccinations were included as donors. Only Caucasian adults living in Nashville, Tennessee, USA were represented among the donors. Magnetic negative selection was used to enrich CD4+ T cells, after which naive cells were positively selected on CD45RA and the negative fraction became the memory subset. Blood was collected by leukapheresis, and PBMCs were isolated by Ficoll-Histopaque density gradient centrifugation and then cryopreserved in liquid nitrogen vapor phase. Purity and quantity of every magnetically sorted T cell population were checked by analytical flow cytometry. Genomic DNA was isolated from every sorted fraction and measured by UV absorbance on a Nanodrop 2000c.

The sequenced sample consisted of naive CD4+ T cells sorted from blood. Interpreted using the paper, the cell subset or site label stands for: CD45RA+ positively selected. The V and J segments used are TRBV21-1 and TRBJ2-2. TRBV21-1 is annotated as a pseudogene. The sequence was obtained from a man between 18 and 29 years old in good health. CDR3 loop: CASSWGPGKGGELFF. In nucleotides, the sequence is TGTGCCAGCAGCTGGGGACCGGGGAAGGGCGGGGAGCTGTTTTTT.